The entry below gives a single TCR beta chain sequence along with its context. As yet, its antigen is unknown. The CDR3 runs 13 residues. Germline-derived CDR1 and CDR2 are ENHRY and SYGVKD. Trimming removed 4 bases from V and 4 bases from J, with 11 bases in between. Cell sorting via CD45RO/CCR7/CD25/CD127/CD95/CD27 was performed to obtain CD4+ naive, central memory, regulatory and stem cell-like memory cells. This specimen comes from a study of beta chain features in type 1 diabetes. Study observations and caveats: Shortening that was moderate but significant affected the TCRB CDR3s of Type 1 diabetes patients in all four CD4+ subsets. Highly expressing activated T cells could be over-counted with a cDNA template. Unsettled here was the matter of whether HLA type influences TCRB rearrangement.

Expressed TCRB transcripts were sequenced because the entire RNA isolate underwent reverse transcription. Using immunoSEQ multiplex PCR, the repertoire was profiled, and TCRdb retains in-frame clones only, with some absent. The table lists around 50,000 clones, roughly 47% of them singletons. The clonotype comes from a man aged 30-40 years with type 1 diabetes. This chain links TRBV10-3 with TRBJ2-7, with D possibly being TRBD1 (6 bases). Sequenced input: stem cell memory CD4+ T cells from blood. The CDR3, as DNA: TGTGCCATCAGTGTACAGGGTCAATACGAGCAGTACTTC. Translating it yields CAISVQGQYEQYF.